This T cell receptor beta chain was sequenced during a study of cytomegalovirus exposure and HLA in healthy donors. Whole-study context: Assignment to the Caucasian-associated ancestry cluster applied to 75% to 85% of the approximately 390 genotyped donors. Study findings and constraints: Excluded: some indistinguishable V segments such as TRBV6-2 and TRBV6-3. When analyzed later, a missense DCLRE1C variant was found to be linked to TCR beta V- and J-gene trimming.

PCR amplification relied on 60 Vbeta primers (plus 13 Jbeta primers). TCRdb's copy holds only in-frame clones and misses some; the assay was immunoSEQ multiplex PCR. The sample contains some 100,000 clones, 75% of which appear only once. Trimming shortened V by 5 bases and J by 3 bases, and 20 bases separated the two germline ends. Germline V gene lookup returns CDR1 SGHDN and CDR2 FVKESK. CDR3 length: 16 amino acids. Of note for this clone: Its antigen is not identified.

Sequencing was performed on PBMCs. The sequence came from a man aged 50-60 years in good health and CMV-seronegative. V gene TRBV14 combines with J gene TRBJ2-7, with D possibly matching TRBD2 (6 bases). DNA for the CDR3: TGTGCCAGCAGCGCGGGACCTCCTTCCGCGCTCTACGAGCAGTACTTC. Protein: CASSAGPPSALYEQYF.